The rows below give T cell receptor beta chains drawn from one sample of a study of cytomegalovirus exposure and HLA in healthy donors. Sequencing used immunoSEQ multiplex PCR; TCRdb keeps in-frame clones, though not all of them. The sample has 150,000 or so clones; about four fifths are singletons. Material for sequencing was PBMCs. The receptors were gathered from a man aged 25-45 years in good health and CMV-seropositive. Each CDR3 is given with its conserved first and last residue. Each record gives: clone size, V gene, J gene, D gene, CDR3 protein, CDR3 DNA. D genes are given only for firm matches. Part of the rows lack a size; the others show once, few, many or a class for expanded clones.

clone size: few
V gene: TRBV7-8
J gene: TRBJ2-7
D gene: -
CDR3 protein: CASSLMSGLSYEQYF
CDR3 DNA: TGTGCCAGCAGCTTAATGAGCGGGCTCTCCTACGAGCAGTACTTC

clone size: -
V gene: TRBV28
J gene: TRBJ2-7
D gene: -
CDR3 protein: CASSWGGRGLYEQYF
CDR3 DNA: TGTGCCAGCAGTTGGGGGGGCCGAGGCCTCTACGAGCAGTACTTC

clone size: -
V gene: TRBV28
J gene: TRBJ2-7
D gene: -
CDR3 protein: CASSFHRAGPHSYEQYF
CDR3 DNA: TGTGCCAGCAGTTTCCATCGGGCAGGGCCTCACTCCTACGAGCAGTACTTC

clone size: -
V gene: TRBV27
J gene: TRBJ2-1
D gene: -
CDR3 protein: CASSFSELFEQFF
CDR3 DNA: TGTGCCAGCAGTTTTTCCGAGCTGTTTGAGCAGTTCTTC

clone size: -
V gene: TRBV28
J gene: TRBJ2-1
D gene: -
CDR3 protein: CATTPPGVDHEQFF
CDR3 DNA: TGTGCCACCACCCCCCCAGGGGTTGATCATGAGCAGTTCTTC

clone size: -
V gene: TRBV30
J gene: TRBJ1-3
D gene: -
CDR3 protein: CALYGRGRSGNTIYF
CDR3 DNA: TGTGCCCTTTACGGACGGGGAAGATCTGGAAACACCATATATTTT

clone size: -
V gene: TRBV10-3
J gene: TRBJ1-1
D gene: -
CDR3 protein: CAIKDSRELSAFF
CDR3 DNA: TGTGCCATCAAAGACAGTCGAGAGTTATCCGCTTTCTTT

clone size: -
V gene: TRBV7-8
J gene: TRBJ2-3
D gene: -
CDR3 protein: CASSLVGRRQYF
CDR3 DNA: TGTGCCAGCAGCTTAGTGGGCCGACGGCAGTATTTT

clone size: -
V gene: TRBV27
J gene: TRBJ2-3
D gene: -
CDR3 protein: CASSRVRGSTDTQYF
CDR3 DNA: TGTGCCAGCAGTAGAGTCCGCGGGAGCACAGATACGCAGTATTTT

clone size: -
V gene: TRBV15
J gene: TRBJ2-1
D gene: TRBD1
CDR3 protein: CATSRDYGTGNYRQFF
CDR3 DNA: TGTGCCACCAGCAGAGATTATGGGACAGGGAATTATCGTCAGTTCTTC

clone size: -
V gene: TRBV6-4
J gene: TRBJ2-7
D gene: TRBD2
CDR3 protein: CASSDSIRGRVLYEQYF
CDR3 DNA: TGTGCCAGCAGTGACTCGATTCGCGGGAGGGTTTTGTACGAGCAGTACTTC

clone size: -
V gene: TRBV9
J gene: TRBJ2-2
D gene: TRBD2
CDR3 protein: CASSVGGLAGVRAGELFF
CDR3 DNA: TGTGCCAGCAGCGTAGGGGGACTAGCGGGAGTACGGGCCGGGGAGCTGTTTTTT

clone size: -
V gene: TRBV30
J gene: TRBJ1-2
D gene: -
CDR3 protein: CAWSAPERAGEMGYTF
CDR3 DNA: TGTGCCTGGAGTGCGCCCGAACGGGCAGGGGAGATGGGCTACACCTTC

clone size: -
V gene: TRBV4-1
J gene: TRBJ1-5
D gene: -
CDR3 protein: CASSQVEAGNQPQHF
CDR3 DNA: TGCGCCAGCAGCCAAGTGGAGGCTGGCAATCAGCCCCAGCATTTT